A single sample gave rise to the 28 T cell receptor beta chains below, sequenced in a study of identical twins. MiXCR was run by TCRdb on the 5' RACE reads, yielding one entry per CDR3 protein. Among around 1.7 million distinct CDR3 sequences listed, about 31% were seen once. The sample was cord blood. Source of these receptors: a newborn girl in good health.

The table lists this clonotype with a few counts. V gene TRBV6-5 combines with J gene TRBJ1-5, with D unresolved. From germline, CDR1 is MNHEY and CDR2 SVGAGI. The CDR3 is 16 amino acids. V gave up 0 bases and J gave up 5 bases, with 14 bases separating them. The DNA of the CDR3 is TGTGCCAGCAGTTACTCGGCGACCAGGTTGGATCAGCCCCAGCATTTT. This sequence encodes CASSYSATRLDQPQHF.

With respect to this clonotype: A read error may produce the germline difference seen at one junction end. CDR3 protein: CAGSLYAGRGQPQHF. The CDR3 bases are TGTGCCGGCAGTTTATACGCAGGGAGGGGACAGCCCCAGCATTTT. The rearrangement joins TRBV28 to TRBJ1-5; tentatively, D is TRBD1 (5 bases). The CDR3 is 15 amino acids. Germline CDR1 reads MDHEN; CDR2 reads SYDVKM.

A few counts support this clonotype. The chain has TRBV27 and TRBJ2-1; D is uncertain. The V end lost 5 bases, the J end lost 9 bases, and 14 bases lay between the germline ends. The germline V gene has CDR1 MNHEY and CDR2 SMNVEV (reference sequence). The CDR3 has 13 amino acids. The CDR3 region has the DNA TGTGCCAGCAGTACTAAAGGGCCGGGTGAGCAGTTCTTC. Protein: CASSTKGPGEQFF.

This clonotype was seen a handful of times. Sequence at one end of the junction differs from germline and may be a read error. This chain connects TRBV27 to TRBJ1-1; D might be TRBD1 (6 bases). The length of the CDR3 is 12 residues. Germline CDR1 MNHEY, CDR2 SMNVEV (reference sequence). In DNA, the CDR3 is TGCGCCAGCAGTTTATCACCAGGGGAGGCTTTCTTT. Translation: CASSLSPGEAFF.

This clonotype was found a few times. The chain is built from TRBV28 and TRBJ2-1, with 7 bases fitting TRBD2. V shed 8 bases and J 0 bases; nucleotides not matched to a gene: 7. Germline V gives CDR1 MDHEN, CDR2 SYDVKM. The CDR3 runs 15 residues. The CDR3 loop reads CASLAGLGSYNEQFF. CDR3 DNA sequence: TGTGCCAGCTTAGCGGGCCTGGGCTCCTACAATGAGCAGTTCTTC. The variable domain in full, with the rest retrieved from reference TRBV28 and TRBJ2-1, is DVKVTQSSRYLVKRTGEKVFLECVQDMDHENMFWYRQDPGLGLRLIYFSYDVKMKEKGDIPEGYSVSREKKERFSLILESASTNQTSMYLCASLAGLGSYNEQFFGPGTRLTVL.

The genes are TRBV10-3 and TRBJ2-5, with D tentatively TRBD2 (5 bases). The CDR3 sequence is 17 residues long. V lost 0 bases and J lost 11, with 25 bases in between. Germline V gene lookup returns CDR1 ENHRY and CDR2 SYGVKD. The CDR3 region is CAISESTRETAGAEQYF. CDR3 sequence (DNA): TGTGCCATCAGTGAGTCGACTCGGGAAACTGCAGGAGCTGAGCAGTACTTC.

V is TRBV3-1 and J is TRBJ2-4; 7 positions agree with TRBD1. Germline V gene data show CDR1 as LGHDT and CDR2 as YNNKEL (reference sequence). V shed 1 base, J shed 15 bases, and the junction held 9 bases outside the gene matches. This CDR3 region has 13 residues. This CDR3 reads CASSQVEGTVPYF. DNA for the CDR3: TGTGCCAGCAGCCAAGTCGAGGGGACAGTGCCGTACTTC.

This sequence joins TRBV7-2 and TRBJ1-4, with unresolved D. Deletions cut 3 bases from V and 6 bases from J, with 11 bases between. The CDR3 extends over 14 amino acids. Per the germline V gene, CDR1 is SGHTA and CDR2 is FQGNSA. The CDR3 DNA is TGTGCCAGCAGCTTTGGAAGGGCCGATGAAAAACTGTTTTTT. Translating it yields CASSFGRADEKLFF.

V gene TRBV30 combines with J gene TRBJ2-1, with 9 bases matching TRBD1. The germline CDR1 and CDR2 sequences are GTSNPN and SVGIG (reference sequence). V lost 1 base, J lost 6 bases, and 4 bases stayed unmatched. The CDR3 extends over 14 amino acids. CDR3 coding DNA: TGTGCCTGGAGTGGAGACAGGGGGTTCAATGAGCAGTTCTTC. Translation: CAWSGDRGFNEQFF.

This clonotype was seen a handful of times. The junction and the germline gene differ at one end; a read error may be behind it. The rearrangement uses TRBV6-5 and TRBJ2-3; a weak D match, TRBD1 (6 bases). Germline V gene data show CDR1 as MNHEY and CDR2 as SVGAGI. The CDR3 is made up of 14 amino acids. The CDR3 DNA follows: TGTGCCACCCGCAGGACAGAGGGAACAGGTACGCAGTATTTT. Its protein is CATRRTEGTGTQYF.

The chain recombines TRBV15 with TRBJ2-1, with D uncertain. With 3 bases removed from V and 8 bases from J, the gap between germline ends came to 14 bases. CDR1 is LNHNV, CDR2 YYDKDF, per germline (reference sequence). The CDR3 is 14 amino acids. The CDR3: CATSRDGPYYEQFF. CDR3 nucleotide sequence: TGTGCCACCAGCAGGGACGGTCCTTACTATGAGCAGTTCTTC.

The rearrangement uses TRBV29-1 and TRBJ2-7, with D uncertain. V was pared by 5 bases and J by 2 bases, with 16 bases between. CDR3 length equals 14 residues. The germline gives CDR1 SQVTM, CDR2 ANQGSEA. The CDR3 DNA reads TGCAGCGTTTGGAACGCAGCCCTACCCTACGAGCAGTACTTC. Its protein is CSVWNAALPYEQYF.

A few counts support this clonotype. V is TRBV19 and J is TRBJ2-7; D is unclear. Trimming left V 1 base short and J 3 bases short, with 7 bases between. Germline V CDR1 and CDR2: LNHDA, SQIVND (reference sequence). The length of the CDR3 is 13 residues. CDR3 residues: CASSIARNYEQYF. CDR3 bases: TGTGCCAGTAGTATAGCGCGGAACTACGAGCAGTACTTC. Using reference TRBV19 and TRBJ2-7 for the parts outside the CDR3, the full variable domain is DGGITQSPKYLFRKEGQNVTLSCEQNLNHDAMYWYRQDPGQGLRLIYYSQIVNDFQKGDIAEGYSVSREKKESFPLTVTSAQKNPTAFYLCASSIARNYEQYFGPGTRLTVT.

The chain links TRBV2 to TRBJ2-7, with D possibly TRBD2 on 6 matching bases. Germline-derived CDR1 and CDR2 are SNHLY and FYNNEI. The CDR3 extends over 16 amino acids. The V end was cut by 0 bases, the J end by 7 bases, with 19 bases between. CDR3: CASSEAWGVGYNEQYF. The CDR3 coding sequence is TGTGCCAGCAGTGAAGCGTGGGGGGTGGGCTACAATGAGCAGTACTTC.

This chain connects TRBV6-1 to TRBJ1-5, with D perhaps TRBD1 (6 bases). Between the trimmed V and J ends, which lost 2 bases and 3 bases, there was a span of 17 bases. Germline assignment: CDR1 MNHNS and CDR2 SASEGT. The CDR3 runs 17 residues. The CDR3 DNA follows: TGTGCCAGCAGTGAAAGTCTCCGGGGGCGATCCAATCAGCCCCAGCATTTT. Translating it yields CASSESLRGRSNQPQHF.

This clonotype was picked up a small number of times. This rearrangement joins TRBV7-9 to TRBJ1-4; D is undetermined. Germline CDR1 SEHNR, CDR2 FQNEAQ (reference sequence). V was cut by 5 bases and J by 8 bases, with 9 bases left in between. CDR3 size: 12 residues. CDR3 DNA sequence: TGTGCCAGCAGCCCGGAGAAGGAAAAACTGTTTTTT. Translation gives CASSPEKEKLFF.

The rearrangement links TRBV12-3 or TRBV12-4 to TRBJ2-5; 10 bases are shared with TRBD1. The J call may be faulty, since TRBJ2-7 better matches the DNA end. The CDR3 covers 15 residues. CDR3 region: CASSLVGTGDPEQYF. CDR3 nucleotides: TGTGCCAGCAGTTTAGTTGGGACAGGGGACCCCGAGCAGTACTTC.

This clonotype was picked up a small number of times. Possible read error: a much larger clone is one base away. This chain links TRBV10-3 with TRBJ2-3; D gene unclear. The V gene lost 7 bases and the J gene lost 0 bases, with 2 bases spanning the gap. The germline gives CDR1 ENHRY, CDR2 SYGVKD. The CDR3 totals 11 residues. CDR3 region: CAITSTDTQYF. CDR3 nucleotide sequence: TGTGCCATCACTAGCACAGATACGCAGTATTTT.

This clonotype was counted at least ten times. The CDR3 here is CAISEVRELYEQYF. In nucleotides, the CDR3 is TGTGCCATCAGTGAGGTCCGGGAGCTCTACGAGCAGTACTTC. The V gene is TRBV10-3, the J gene TRBJ2-7, with a weak D call TRBD2 (6 bases). Trimming cost V 2 bases and J 3 bases, with 11 bases left between them. Germline CDR1 is ENHRY and CDR2 is SYGVKD. The CDR3 loop spans 14 amino acids.

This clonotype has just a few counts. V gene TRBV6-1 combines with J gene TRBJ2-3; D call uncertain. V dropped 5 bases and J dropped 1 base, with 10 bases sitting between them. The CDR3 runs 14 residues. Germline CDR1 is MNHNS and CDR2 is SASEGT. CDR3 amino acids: CASSSYGRTDTQYF. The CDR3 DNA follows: TGTGCCAGCAGTTCTTACGGTCGCACAGATACGCAGTATTTT.

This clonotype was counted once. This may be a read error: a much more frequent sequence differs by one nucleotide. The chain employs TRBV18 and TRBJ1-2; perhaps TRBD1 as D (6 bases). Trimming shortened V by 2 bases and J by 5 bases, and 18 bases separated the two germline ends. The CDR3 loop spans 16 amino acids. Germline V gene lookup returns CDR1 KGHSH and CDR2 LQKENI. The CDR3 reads CASSPNPAGHLYGYTF. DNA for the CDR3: TGTGCCAGCTCACCAAATCCGGCGGGACACCTTTATGGCTACACCTTC.

CDR3 protein: CSAIPLAGPPDTQYF. The CDR3 nucleotides read TGCAGTGCCATACCTCTAGCGGGGCCCCCAGATACGCAGTATTTT. This sequence joins TRBV20-1 and TRBJ2-3; 9 bases are shared with TRBD2. Unmatched junction bases numbered 11, after V lost 6 bases and J lost 4 bases. The V gene's germline CDR1 is DFQATT and CDR2 SNEGSKA (reference sequence). There are 15 residues in the CDR3.

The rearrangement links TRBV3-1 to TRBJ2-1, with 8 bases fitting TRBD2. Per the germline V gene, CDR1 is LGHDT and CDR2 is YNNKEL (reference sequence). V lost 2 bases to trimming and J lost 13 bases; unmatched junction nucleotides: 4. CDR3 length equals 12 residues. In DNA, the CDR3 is TGTGCCAGCAGCCAATCGGGACTAGATCAGTTCTTC. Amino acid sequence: CASSQSGLDQFF.

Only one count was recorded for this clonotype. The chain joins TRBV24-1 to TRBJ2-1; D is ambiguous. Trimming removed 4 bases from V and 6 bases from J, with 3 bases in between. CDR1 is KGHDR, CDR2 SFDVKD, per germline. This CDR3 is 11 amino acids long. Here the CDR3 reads CATSDANEQFF. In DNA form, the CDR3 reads TGTGCCACCAGTGACGCCAATGAGCAGTTCTTC.

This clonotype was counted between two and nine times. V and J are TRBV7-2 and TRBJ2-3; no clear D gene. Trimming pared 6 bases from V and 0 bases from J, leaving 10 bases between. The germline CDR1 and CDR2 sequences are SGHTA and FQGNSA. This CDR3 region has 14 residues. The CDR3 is CASRSDVSTDTQYF. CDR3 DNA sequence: TGTGCCAGCAGGAGCGACGTTAGCACAGATACGCAGTATTTT.

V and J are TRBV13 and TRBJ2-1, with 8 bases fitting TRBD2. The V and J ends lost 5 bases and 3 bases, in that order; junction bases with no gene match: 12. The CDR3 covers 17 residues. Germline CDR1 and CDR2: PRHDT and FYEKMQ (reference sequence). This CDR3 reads CASSPPKRESIYNEQFF. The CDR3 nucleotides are TGTGCCAGCAGCCCCCCAAAGCGGGAGTCGATCTACAATGAGCAGTTCTTC.

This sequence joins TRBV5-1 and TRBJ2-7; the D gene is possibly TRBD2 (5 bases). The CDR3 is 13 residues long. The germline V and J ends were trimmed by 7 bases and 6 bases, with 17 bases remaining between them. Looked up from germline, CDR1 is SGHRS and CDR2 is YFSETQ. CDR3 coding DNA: TGCGCCAGCTGCTATGGACTGACAATCGAGCAGTACTTC. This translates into CASCYGLTIEQYF.

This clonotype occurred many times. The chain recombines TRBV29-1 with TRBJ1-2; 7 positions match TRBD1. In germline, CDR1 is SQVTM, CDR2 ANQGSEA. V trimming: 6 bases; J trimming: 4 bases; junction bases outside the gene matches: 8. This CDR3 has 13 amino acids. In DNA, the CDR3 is TGCAGCGTCGACAGGGATGGGGTCTATGGCTACACCTTC. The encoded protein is CSVDRDGVYGYTF.